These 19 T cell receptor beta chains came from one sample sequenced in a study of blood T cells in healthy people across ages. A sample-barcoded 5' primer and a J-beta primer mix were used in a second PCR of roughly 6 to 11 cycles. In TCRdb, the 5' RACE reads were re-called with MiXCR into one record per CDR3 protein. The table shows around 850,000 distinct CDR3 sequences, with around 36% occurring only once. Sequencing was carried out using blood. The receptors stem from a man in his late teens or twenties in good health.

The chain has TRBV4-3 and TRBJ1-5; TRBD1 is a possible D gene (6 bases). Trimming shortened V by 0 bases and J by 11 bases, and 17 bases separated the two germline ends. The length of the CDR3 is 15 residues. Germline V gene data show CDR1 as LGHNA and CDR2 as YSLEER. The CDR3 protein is CASSQDYGRGRTQHF. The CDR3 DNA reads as TGCGCCAGCAGCCAAGATTACGGCAGGGGAAGGACCCAGCATTTT.

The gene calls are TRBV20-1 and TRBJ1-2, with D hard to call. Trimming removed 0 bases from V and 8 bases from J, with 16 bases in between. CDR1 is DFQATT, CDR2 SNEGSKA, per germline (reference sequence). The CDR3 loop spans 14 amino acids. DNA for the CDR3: TGCAGTGCTAGAGAGCTTTCGGCAGGTGAGGGCTACACCTTC. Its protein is CSARELSAGEGYTF.

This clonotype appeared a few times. In DNA form, the CDR3 reads TGTGCCACCAGACCGGGACAGATAACCTACGAGCAGTACTTC. It codes for CATRPGQITYEQYF. The gene calls are TRBV2 and TRBJ2-7; 7 bases are shared with TRBD1. The CDR3 contains 14 residues. CDR1 is SNHLY, CDR2 FYNNEI, per germline. Losses at the gene ends were 10 bases for V and 2 bases for J; bases not matched to a gene: 11.

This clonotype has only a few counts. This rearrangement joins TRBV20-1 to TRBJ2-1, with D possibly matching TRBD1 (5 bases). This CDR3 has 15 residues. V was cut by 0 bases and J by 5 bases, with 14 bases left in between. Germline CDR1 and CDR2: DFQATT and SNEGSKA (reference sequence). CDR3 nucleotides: TGCAGTGCTAGAGATGGGTCTGCACAGGACAATGAGCAGTTCTTC. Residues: CSARDGSAQDNEQFF.

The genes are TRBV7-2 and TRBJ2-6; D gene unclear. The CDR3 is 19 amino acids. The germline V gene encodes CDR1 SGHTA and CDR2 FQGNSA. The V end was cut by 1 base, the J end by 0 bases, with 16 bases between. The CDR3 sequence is CASSLVRSQWSSGANVLTF. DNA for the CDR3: TGTGCCAGCAGCTTAGTTCGCAGCCAATGGAGCTCTGGGGCCAACGTCCTGACTTTC.

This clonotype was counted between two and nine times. Here the CDR3 DNA reads TGTGCCAGCAGTTGGGAGAAGGGGGGTGTCTACACCTTC. Protein sequence: CASSWEKGGVYTF. The chain carries TRBV12-3 or TRBV12-4 and TRBJ1-2; D is perhaps TRBD1 (6 bases). The ends were cut back, 4 bases at V and 10 bases at J, with 16 bases in the middle. This CDR3 comprises 13 residues.

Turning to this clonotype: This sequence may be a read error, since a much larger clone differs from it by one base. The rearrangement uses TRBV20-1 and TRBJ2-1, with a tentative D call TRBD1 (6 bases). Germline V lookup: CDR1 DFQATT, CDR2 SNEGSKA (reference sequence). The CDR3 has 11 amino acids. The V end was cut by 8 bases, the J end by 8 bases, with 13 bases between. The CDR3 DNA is TGCAGTACTCCCAGGGGTGATGAGCAGTTCTTC. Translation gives CSTPRGDEQFF.

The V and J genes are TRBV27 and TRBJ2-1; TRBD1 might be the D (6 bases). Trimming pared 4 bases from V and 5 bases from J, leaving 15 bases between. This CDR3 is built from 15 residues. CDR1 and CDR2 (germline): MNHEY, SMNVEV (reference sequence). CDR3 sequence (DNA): TGTGCCAGCAGTTGGAGGCAGGGGACGAACAATGAGCAGTTCTTC. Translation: CASSWRQGTNNEQFF.

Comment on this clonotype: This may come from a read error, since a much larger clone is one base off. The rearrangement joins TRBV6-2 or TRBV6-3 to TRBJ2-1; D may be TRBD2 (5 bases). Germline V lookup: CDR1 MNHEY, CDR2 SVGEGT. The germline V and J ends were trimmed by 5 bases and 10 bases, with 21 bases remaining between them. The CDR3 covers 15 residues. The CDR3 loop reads CASSKTRRPSDEQFF. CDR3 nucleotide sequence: TGTGCCAGCAGTAAAACTAGGAGGCCCTCCGACGAGCAGTTCTTC.

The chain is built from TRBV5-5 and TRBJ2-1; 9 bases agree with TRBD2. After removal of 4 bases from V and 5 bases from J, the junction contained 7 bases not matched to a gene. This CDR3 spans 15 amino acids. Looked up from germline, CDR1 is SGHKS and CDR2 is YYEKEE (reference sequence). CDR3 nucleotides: TGTGCCAGCAGCCTACTAAGCGGGGGGAACAATGAGCAGTTCTTC. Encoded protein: CASSLLSGGNNEQFF. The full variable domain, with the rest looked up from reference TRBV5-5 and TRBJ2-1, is DAGVTQSPTHLIKTRGQQVTLRCSPISGHKSVSWYQQVLGQGPQFIFQYYEKEERGRGNFPDRFSARQFPNYSSELNVNALLLGDSALYLCASSLLSGGNNEQFFGPGTRLTVL.

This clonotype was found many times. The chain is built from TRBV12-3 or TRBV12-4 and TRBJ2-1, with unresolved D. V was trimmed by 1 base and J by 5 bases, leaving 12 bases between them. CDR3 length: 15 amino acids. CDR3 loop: CASSLERQVDNEQFF. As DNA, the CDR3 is TGTGCCAGCAGTTTAGAAAGGCAGGTCGACAATGAGCAGTTCTTC.

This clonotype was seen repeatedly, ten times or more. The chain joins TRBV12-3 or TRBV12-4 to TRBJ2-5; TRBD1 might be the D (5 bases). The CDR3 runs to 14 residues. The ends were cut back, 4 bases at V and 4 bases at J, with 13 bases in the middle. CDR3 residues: CASSWQGITETQYF. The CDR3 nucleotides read TGTGCCAGCAGTTGGCAGGGAATTACAGAGACCCAGTACTTC.

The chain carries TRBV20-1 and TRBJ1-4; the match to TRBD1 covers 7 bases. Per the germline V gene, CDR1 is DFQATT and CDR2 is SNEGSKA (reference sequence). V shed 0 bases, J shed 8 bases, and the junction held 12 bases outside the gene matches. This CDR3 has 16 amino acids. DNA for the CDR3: TGCAGTGCTAGAGATTACCGGGACAGCAGGCGAGAAAAACTGTTTTTT. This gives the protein CSARDYRDSRREKLFF.

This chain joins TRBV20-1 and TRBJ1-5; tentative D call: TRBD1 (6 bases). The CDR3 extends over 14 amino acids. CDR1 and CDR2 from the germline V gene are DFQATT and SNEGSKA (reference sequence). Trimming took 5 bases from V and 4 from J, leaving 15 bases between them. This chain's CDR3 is CSAAPGVGNQPQHF. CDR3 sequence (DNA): TGCAGTGCTGCTCCAGGGGTCGGTAATCAGCCCCAGCATTTT.

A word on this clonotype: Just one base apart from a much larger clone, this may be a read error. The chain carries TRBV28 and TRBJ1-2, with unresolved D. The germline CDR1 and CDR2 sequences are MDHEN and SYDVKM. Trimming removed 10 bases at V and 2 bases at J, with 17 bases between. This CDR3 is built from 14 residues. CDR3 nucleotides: TGTGCCACCCGGACGGAAACCCTCAACTATGGCTACACCTTC. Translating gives CATRTETLNYGYTF.

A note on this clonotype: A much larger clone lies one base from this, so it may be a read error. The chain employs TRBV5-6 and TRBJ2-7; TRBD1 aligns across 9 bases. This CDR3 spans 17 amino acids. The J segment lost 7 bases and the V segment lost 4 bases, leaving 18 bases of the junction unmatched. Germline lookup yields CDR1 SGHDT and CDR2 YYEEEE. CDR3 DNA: TGTGCCAGCAGCCCACAGGGGGCTGTACGGTCCTACAATGAGCAGTACTTC. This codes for CASSPQGAVRSYNEQYF. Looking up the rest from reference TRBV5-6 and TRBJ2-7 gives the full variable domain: DAGVTQSPTHLIKTRGQQVTLRCSPKSGHDTVSWYQQALGQGPQFIFQYYEEEERQRGNFPDRFSGHQFPNYSSELNVNALLLGDSALYLCASSPQGAVRSYNEQYFGPGTRLTVT.

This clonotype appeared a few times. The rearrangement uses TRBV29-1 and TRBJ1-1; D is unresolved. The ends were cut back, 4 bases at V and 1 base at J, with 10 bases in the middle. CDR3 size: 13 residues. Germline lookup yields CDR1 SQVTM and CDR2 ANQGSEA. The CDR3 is CSVGWSGNTEAFF. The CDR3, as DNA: TGCAGCGTTGGGTGGAGCGGGAACACTGAAGCTTTCTTT.

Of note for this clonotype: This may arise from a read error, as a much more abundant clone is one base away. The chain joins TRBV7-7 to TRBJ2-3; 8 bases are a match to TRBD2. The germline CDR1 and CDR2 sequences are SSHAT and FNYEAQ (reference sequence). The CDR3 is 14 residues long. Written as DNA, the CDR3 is TGTGCTAACAGTCCCGGGACTAGAAGCGATACGCAGTATTTT. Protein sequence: CANSPGTRSDTQYF. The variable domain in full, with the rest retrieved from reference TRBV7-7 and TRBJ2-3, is GAGVSQSPRYKVTKRGQDVTLRCDPISSHATLYWYQQALGQGPEFLTYFNYEAQPDKSGLPSDRFSAERPEGSISTLTIQRTEQRDSAMYRCANSPGTRSDTQYFGPGTRLTVL.

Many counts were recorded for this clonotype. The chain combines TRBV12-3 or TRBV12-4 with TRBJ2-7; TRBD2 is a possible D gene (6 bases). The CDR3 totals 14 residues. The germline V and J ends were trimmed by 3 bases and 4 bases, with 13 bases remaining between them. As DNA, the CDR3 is TGTGCCAGCAGTTTGACAGATGCGGGGTACGAGCAGTACTTC. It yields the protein CASSLTDAGYEQYF.